Each of the 17 T cell receptor beta chains below was sequenced from the same sample in a study of graft-versus-host responses after intestinal transplantation. Data came from immunoSEQ multiplex PCR; TCRdb stores just in-frame clones and leaves some out. Here the sample spans around 9,900 clones, roughly 96% being singletons. Sequenced material: bone marrow, taken 521 days after intestinal transplantation. Receptors were obtained from a human patient who received an intestinal transplant, so some T cells may come from the graft donor.

V gene TRBV4-1 combines with J gene TRBJ2-7; D is ambiguous. The CDR3 contains 14 residues. Germline assignment: CDR1 MGHRA and CDR2 YSYEKL. V was trimmed by 4 bases and J by 0 bases, leaving 10 bases between them. CDR3 protein: CASSLKTASYEQYF. CDR3 DNA sequence: TGCGCCAGCAGCCTTAAGACGGCCTCCTACGAGCAGTACTTC.

V usage is TRBV6-1 and J usage is TRBJ2-5; D possibly corresponds to TRBD2 (7 bases). Germline CDR1 MNHNS, CDR2 SASEGT. The V and J ends lost 5 bases and 5 bases respectively, with 15 bases between them. There are 14 residues in the CDR3. CDR3 sequence: CASSPDRRGETQYF. Here the CDR3 DNA reads TGTGCCAGCAGTCCCGACAGGCGGGGGGAGACCCAGTACTTC.

The chain recombines TRBV28 with TRBJ2-1, with 10 bases lining up with TRBD2. CDR3 length equals 15 residues. CDR1 is MDHEN and CDR2 is SYDVKM in the germline V gene. Trimming cost V 4 bases and J 6 bases; bases outside gene matches: 6. The CDR3 sequence: CASSSLAGGPNEQFF. DNA of the CDR3: TGTGCCAGCAGTTCCTTAGCGGGAGGCCCCAATGAGCAGTTCTTC.

The CDR3, as DNA: TGTGCCAGCAGCCGCCATGGGACAGGGAACTATGGCTACACCTTC. Protein product: CASSRHGTGNYGYTF. The gene calls are TRBV14 and TRBJ1-2; TRBD1 matches 9 bases. Unmatched junction bases numbered 5, after V lost 4 bases and J lost 2 bases. Germline V lookup: CDR1 SGHDN, CDR2 FVKESK. CDR3 length equals 15 residues.

V is TRBV28 and J is TRBJ2-2; the match to TRBD2 covers 8 bases. From germline, CDR1 is MDHEN and CDR2 SYDVKM. The junction had 14 bases not matched to a gene; V was cut back by 1 base and J by 7 bases. The CDR3 totals 18 residues. The CDR3 DNA sequence: TGTGCCAGCAGTTTATCCCGGGGGCGGGGGGCGCATCACGGGGAGCTGTTTTTT. Translation: CASSLSRGRGAHHGELFF.

V usage is TRBV21-1 and J usage is TRBJ1-2. TRBV21-1 is annotated as a pseudogene. The CDR3 length is 14 residues. The CDR3 DNA sequence: TGTGCCAGCAGCCCTCCCGGCAGTCTGGATGGCTACACCTTC. Its protein is CASSPPGSLDGYTF.

The V call is TRBV6-5, the J call TRBJ1-2; weak D call: TRBD1 (5 bases). The CDR3 consists of 13 residues. Between the trimmed V and J ends, which lost 4 bases and 7 bases, there was a span of 13 bases. In germline, CDR1 is MNHEY, CDR2 SVGAGI. The CDR3 here is CASSFDSLAGYTF. Here the CDR3 DNA reads TGTGCCAGCAGTTTTGACAGCTTAGCTGGCTACACCTTC.

This chain joins TRBV18 and TRBJ1-3; D uncertain. V was clipped by 3 bases and J by 2 bases, with 17 bases between them. This CDR3 has 17 amino acids. Germline CDR1 reads KGHSH; CDR2 reads LQKENI. The CDR3 reads CASSPALIGGTGNTIYF. DNA of the CDR3: TGTGCCAGCTCACCTGCTTTGATTGGAGGAACTGGAAACACCATATATTTT.

This clone is a singleton in its sample. V is TRBV4-3 and J is TRBJ1-2; D remains ambiguous. Germline V gives CDR1 LGHNA, CDR2 YSLEER. Between the trimmed V and J ends, which lost 0 bases and 8 bases, there was a span of 4 bases. The CDR3 covers 11 residues. CDR3 sequence reads: CASSQDSGYTF. The CDR3 DNA follows: TGCGCCAGCAGCCAAGACAGCGGCTACACCTTC.

This chain connects TRBV6-6 to TRBJ2-7; TRBD2 matches at 12 bases. J lost 3 bases, V lost 4 bases, and 1 base had no gene match. This CDR3 region has 14 residues. Germline V gene data show CDR1 as MNHNY and CDR2 as SVGAGI (reference sequence). The CDR3 region has the DNA TGTGCCAGCAGTTCGACTAGCGGGAGCTACGAGCAGTACTTC. Encoded protein: CASSSTSGSYEQYF.

The chain has TRBV11-3 and TRBJ2-5; the D is unclear. Trimming left V 1 base short and J 6 bases short, with 9 bases between. This CDR3 has 13 amino acids. Germline assignment: CDR1 SGHNT and CDR2 YENEEA. DNA for the CDR3: TGTGCCAGCAGCTTAGGGGAAGGGAAGACCCAGTACTTC. Its protein is CASSLGEGKTQYF.

The chain combines TRBV2 with TRBJ2-1; TRBD2 might be the D (5 bases). V lost 2 bases and J 0 bases, leaving 14 bases between the germline ends. Germline CDR1 reads SNHLY; CDR2 reads FYNNEI. The CDR3 totals 17 residues. The CDR3 DNA reads TGTGCCAGCAGTGAATCCTCGGGGTTCAGCTCCTACAATGAGCAGTTCTTC. Translating gives CASSESSGFSSYNEQFF.

The J gene is TRBJ2-1, the V gene TRBV15; 9 positions match TRBD1. The germline V gene has CDR1 LNHNV and CDR2 YYDKDF (reference sequence). V lost 3 bases and J lost 6; bases outside the gene matches: 12. The CDR3 runs 17 residues. Written as DNA, the CDR3 is TGTGCCACCAGCAGGGAGAGAGAGACAGGGGGACCCAATGAGCAGTTCTTC. It yields the protein CATSRERETGGPNEQFF.

The chain uses TRBV4-1 and TRBJ2-3; 9 bases map to TRBD2. This CDR3 region has 13 residues. Trimming took 11 bases from V and 5 from J; bases not matched to a gene: 8. Germline CDR1 reads MGHRA; CDR2 reads YSYEKL. CDR3 nucleotide sequence: TGCGCCCGAGTCGCGGGAGGGAAAGATACGCAGTATTTT. Amino acid sequence: CARVAGGKDTQYF.

The chain combines TRBV9 with TRBJ2-6; 7 positions agree with TRBD1. There are 22 residues in the CDR3. V lost 7 bases, J lost 0 bases, and 25 bases stayed unmatched. Germline V gives CDR1 SGDLS, CDR2 YYNGEE. The CDR3 here is CASGTPKRDSRDPSSGANVLTF. CDR3 in DNA: TGTGCCAGCGGCACACCAAAACGGGACAGCCGGGATCCTAGCTCTGGGGCCAACGTCCTGACTTTC.

The chain links TRBV19 to TRBJ1-3, with D perhaps TRBD1 (6 bases). From germline, CDR1 is LNHDA and CDR2 SQIVND (reference sequence). CDR3 length: 17 amino acids. Trimming left V 7 bases short and J 4 bases short, with 23 bases between. In nucleotides, the CDR3 is TGTGCCAGTACTCAGGACGACACAGGGTCTTACGGAAACACCATATATTTT. Amino acid sequence: CASTQDDTGSYGNTIYF.

This clone was observed once. V is TRBV7-9 and J is TRBJ2-7; maybe TRBD1 (6 bases). This CDR3 spans 13 amino acids. V shed 8 bases and J shed 5 bases, with 16 bases lying between them. From germline, CDR1 is SEHNR and CDR2 FQNEAQ (reference sequence). The CDR3, as DNA: TGTGCCAGCTGGGGCAGGGGCCTGGACGAGCAGTACTTC. Protein product: CASWGRGLDEQYF.